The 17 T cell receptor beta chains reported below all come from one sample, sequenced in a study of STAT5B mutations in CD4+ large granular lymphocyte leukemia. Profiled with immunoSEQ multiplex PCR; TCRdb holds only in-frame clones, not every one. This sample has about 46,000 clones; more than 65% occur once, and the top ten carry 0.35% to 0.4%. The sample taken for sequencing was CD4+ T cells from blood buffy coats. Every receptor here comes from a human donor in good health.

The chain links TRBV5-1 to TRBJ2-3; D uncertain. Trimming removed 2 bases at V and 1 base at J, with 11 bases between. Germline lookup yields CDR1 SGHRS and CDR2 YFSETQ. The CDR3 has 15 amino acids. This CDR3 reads CASSFFSFRTDTQYF. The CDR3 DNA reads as TGCGCCAGCAGCTTTTTTAGCTTCCGCACAGATACGCAGTATTTT.

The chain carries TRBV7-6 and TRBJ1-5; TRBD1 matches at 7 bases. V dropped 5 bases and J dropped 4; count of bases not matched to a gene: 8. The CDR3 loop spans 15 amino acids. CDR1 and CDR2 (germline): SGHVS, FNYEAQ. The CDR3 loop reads CASSTTDRTNQPQHF. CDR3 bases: TGTGCCAGCAGCACGACGGACAGGACAAATCAGCCCCAGCATTTT.

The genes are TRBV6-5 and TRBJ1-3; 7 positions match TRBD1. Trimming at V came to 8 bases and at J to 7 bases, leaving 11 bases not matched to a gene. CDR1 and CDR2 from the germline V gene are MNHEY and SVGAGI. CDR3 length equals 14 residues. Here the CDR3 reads CASWETGIGNTIYF. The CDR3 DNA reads TGTGCCAGCTGGGAGACAGGGATTGGGAACACCATATATTTT.

In nucleotides, the CDR3 is TGTGCCAGCAGGAACAGGGAGAGGGAAGCTTTCTTT. Translating gives CASRNREREAFF. The chain couples TRBV2 to TRBJ1-1, with D tentatively TRBD1 (6 bases). In germline, CDR1 is SNHLY, CDR2 FYNNEI. The V end was cut by 6 bases, the J end by 8 bases, with 13 bases between. The CDR3 is 12 amino acids.

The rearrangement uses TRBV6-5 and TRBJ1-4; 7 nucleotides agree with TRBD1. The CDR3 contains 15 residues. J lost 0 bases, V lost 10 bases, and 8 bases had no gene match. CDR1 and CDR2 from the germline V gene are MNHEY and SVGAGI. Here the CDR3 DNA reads TGTGCCACCAGGGGGACCTATGCAACTAATGAAAAACTGTTTTTT. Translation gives CATRGTYATNEKLFF.

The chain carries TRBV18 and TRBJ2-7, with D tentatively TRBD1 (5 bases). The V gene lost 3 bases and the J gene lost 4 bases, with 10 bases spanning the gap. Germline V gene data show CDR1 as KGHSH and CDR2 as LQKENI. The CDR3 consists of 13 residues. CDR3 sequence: CASSPQAGYEQYF. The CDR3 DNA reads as TGTGCCAGCTCACCCCAGGCAGGGTACGAGCAGTACTTC.

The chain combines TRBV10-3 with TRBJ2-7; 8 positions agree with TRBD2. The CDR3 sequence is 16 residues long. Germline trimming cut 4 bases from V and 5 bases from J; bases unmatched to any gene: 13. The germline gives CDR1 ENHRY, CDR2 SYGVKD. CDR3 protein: CAISGGSVGRAHEQYF. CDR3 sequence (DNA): TGTGCCATCAGTGGGGGATCGGTCGGGAGGGCCCACGAGCAGTACTTC.

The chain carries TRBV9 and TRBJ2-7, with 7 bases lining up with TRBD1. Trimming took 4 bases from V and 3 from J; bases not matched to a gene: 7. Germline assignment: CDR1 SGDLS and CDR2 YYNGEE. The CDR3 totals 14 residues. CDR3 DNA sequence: TGTGCCAGCAGCCCCCAGACAGGGAACTACGAGCAGTACTTC. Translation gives CASSPQTGNYEQYF.

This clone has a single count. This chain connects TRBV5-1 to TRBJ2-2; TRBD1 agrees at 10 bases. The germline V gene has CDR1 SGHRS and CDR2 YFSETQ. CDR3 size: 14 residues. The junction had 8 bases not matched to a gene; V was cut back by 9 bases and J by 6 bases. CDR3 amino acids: CATFDRGRSGELFF. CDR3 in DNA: TGCGCCACATTTGACAGGGGGCGGTCCGGGGAGCTGTTTTTT.

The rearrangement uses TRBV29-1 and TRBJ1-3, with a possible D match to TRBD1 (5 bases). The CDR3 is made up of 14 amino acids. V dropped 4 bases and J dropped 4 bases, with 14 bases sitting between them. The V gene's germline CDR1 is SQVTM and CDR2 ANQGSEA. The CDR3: CSVGFGGAGNTIYF. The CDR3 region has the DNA TGCAGCGTTGGGTTCGGTGGGGCCGGAAACACCATATATTTT.

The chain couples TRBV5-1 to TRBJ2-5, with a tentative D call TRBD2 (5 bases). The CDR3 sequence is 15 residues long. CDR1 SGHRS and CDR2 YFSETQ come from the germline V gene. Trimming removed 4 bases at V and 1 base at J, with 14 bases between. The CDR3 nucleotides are TGCGCCAGCAGCCTGACTACCCCTTCCCAAGAGACCCAGTACTTC. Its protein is CASSLTTPSQETQYF.

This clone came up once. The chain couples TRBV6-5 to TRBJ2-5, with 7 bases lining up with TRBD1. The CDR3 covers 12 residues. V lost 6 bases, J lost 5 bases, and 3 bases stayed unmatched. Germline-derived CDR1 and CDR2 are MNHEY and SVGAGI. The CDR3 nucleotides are TGTGCCAGCAGAGACAGGGTTGAGACCCAGTACTTC. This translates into CASRDRVETQYF.

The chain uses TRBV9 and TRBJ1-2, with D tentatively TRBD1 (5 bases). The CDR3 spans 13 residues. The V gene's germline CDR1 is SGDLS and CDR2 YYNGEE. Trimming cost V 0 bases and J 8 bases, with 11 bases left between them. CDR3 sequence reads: CASSVAGWDGYTF. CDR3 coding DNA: TGTGCCAGCAGCGTAGCAGGCTGGGACGGCTACACCTTC. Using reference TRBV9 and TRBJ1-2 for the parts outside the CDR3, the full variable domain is DSGVTQTPKHLITATGQRVTLRCSPRSGDLSVYWYQQSLDQGLQFLIQYYNGEERAKGNILERFSAQQFPDLHSELNLSSLELGDSALYFCASSVAGWDGYTFGSGTRLTVV.

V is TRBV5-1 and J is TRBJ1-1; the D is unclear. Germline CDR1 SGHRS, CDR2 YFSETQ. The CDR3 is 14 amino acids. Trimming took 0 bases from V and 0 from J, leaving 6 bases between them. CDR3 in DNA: TGCGCCAGCAGCTTGGGGGAATTGAACACTGAAGCTTTCTTT. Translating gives CASSLGELNTEAFF. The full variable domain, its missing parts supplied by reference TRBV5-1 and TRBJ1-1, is KAGVTQTPRYLIKTRGQQVTLSCSPISGHRSVSWYQQTPGQGLQFLFEYFSETQRNKGNFPGRFSGRQFSNSRSEMNVSTLELGDSALYLCASSLGELNTEAFFGQGTRLTVV.

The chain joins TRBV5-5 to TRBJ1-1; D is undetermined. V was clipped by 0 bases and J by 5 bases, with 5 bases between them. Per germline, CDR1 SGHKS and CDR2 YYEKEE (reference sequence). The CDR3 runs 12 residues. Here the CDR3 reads CASSLARTEAFF. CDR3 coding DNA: TGTGCCAGCAGCTTGGCGAGGACTGAAGCTTTCTTT.

The CDR3 reads CASSHRPALYNEQFF. As DNA, the CDR3 is TGTGCCAGCAGCCACCGACCCGCCCTGTACAATGAGCAGTTCTTC. V and J are TRBV6-5 and TRBJ2-1; no firm D call. Trimming stripped 6 bases from V and 4 bases from J, with 16 bases between. This CDR3 spans 15 amino acids. Germline loops: CDR1 MNHEY, CDR2 SVGAGI.

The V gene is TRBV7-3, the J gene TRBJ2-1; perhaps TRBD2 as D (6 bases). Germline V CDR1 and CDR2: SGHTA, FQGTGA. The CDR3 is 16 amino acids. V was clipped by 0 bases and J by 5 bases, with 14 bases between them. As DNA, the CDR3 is TGTGCCAGCAGCTTAACGGTCTTAGCGGACCACAATGAGCAGTTCTTC. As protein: CASSLTVLADHNEQFF.